A selection of T cell receptor beta chains follows, all from one sample in a study of cytomegalovirus exposure and HLA in healthy donors. Assay used: immunoSEQ multiplex PCR; TCRdb lists only in-frame clones, some missing. This sample has 90,000 to 150,000 clones, with 77% found just once. Sample: PBMCs. The receptors stem from a man aged 40-49 years in good health and CMV-seropositive. The CDR3 runs from the conserved cysteine through the conserved F or W. D genes are given only for firm matches. Size is stated for part of the rows, as once, few or many counts, or as a class when the clone is expanded.

len: 12
abundance: .
j_gene: TRBJ2-2
d_gene: .
v_gene: TRBV7-3
CDR3nt: TGTGCCAGCAGCTTACAGGTCGGGGAGCTGTTTTTT
CDR3aa: CASSLQVGELFF

len: 16
abundance: .
j_gene: TRBJ2-6
d_gene: TRBD1
v_gene: TRBV4-1
CDR3nt: TGCGCCAGCAGGGACAGGGTGTCCTCTGGGGCCAACGGCCTGACTTTC
CDR3aa: CASRDRVSSGANGLTF

len: 15
abundance: .
j_gene: TRBJ2-3
d_gene: TRBD2
v_gene: TRBV28
CDR3nt: TGTGCCAGCAGGACTAGCGGGGGGGCCACAGATACGCAGTATTTT
CDR3aa: CASRTSGGATDTQYF

len: 12
abundance: .
j_gene: TRBJ2-2
d_gene: .
v_gene: TRBV5-1
CDR3nt: TGCGCCAGCACCGTAAACACCGGGGAGCTGTTTTTT
CDR3aa: CASTVNTGELFF

len: 14
abundance: .
j_gene: TRBJ1-5
d_gene: TRBD1
v_gene: TRBV28
CDR3nt: TGTGCCAGCAGACTACAGGGGGTATCTCAGCCCCAGCATTTT
CDR3aa: CASRLQGVSQPQHF

len: 15
abundance: .
j_gene: TRBJ2-5
d_gene: TRBD2
v_gene: TRBV9
CDR3nt: TGTGCCAGCAGCGTTCTTAGCGGGGGGGCCGAGACCCAGTACTTC
CDR3aa: CASSVLSGGAETQYF

len: 13
abundance: .
j_gene: TRBJ2-7
d_gene: .
v_gene: TRBV11-1
CDR3nt: TGTGCCAGCAGGTCCGACAGAACCTACGAGCAGTACTTC
CDR3aa: CASRSDRTYEQYF

len: 13
abundance: .
j_gene: TRBJ2-7
d_gene: TRBD1
v_gene: TRBV6-5
CDR3nt: TGTGCCAGCAGTGGACAGGGTCCCTACGAGCAGTACTTC
CDR3aa: CASSGQGPYEQYF

len: 14
abundance: .
j_gene: TRBJ1-4
d_gene: .
v_gene: TRBV5-1
CDR3nt: TGCGCCAGCAGCTTGGGACGCGGTGTGGAAAAACTGTTTTTT
CDR3aa: CASSLGRGVEKLFF

len: 17
abundance: .
j_gene: TRBJ2-3
d_gene: .
v_gene: TRBV5-1
CDR3nt: TGCGCCAGCAGCTTAGGACATATCCAACCCACCACAGATACGCAGTATTTT
CDR3aa: CASSLGHIQPTTDTQYF

len: 14
abundance: .
j_gene: TRBJ2-2
d_gene: .
v_gene: TRBV18
CDR3nt: TGTGCCAGCTCACCACAGGCAGGGCCGGGGGAGCTGTTTTTT
CDR3aa: CASSPQAGPGELFF

len: 13
abundance: .
j_gene: TRBJ1-1
d_gene: TRBD1
v_gene: TRBV5-1
CDR3nt: TGCGCCAGCAGCCACCAGGGGGCCACTGAAGCTTTCTTT
CDR3aa: CASSHQGATEAFF

len: 14
abundance: .
j_gene: TRBJ2-1
d_gene: TRBD1
v_gene: TRBV6-6
CDR3nt: TGTGCCAGCAGTTACACAAGACAGGGCCGGGAGCAGTTCTTC
CDR3aa: CASSYTRQGREQFF

len: 15
abundance: .
j_gene: TRBJ1-6
d_gene: .
v_gene: TRBV6-5
CDR3nt: TGTGCCAGCAGTTACTTCTGGCCCTTAAATTCACCCCTCCACTTT
CDR3aa: CASSYFWPLNSPLHF

len: 15
abundance: .
j_gene: TRBJ2-7
d_gene: TRBD1
v_gene: TRBV5-1
CDR3nt: TGCGCCAGCAGCCGGGACAGGGGGATTTTCTACGAGCAGTACTTC
CDR3aa: CASSRDRGIFYEQYF

len: 14
abundance: .
j_gene: TRBJ2-7
d_gene: .
v_gene: TRBV13
CDR3nt: TGTGCCAGCAGCCATTCAACAGGGATACACGAGCAGTACTTC
CDR3aa: CASSHSTGIHEQYF

len: 14
abundance: .
j_gene: TRBJ2-3
d_gene: TRBD2
v_gene: TRBV7-3
CDR3nt: TGTGCCAGCAGCTCCGGACTAGTCACAGATACGCAGTATTTT
CDR3aa: CASSSGLVTDTQYF

len: 14
abundance: .
j_gene: TRBJ1-2
d_gene: TRBD1
v_gene: TRBV7-9
CDR3nt: TGTGCCAGCAGCGCCCGACAGGGGTTTGATGGCTACACCTTC
CDR3aa: CASSARQGFDGYTF

len: 15
abundance: .
j_gene: TRBJ2-2
d_gene: .
v_gene: TRBV5-1
CDR3nt: TGCGCCAGCAGCTTGGTGGCGCAGGTCGCCGGGGAGCTGTTTTTT
CDR3aa: CASSLVAQVAGELFF

len: 11
abundance: once
j_gene: TRBJ2-4
d_gene: TRBD2
v_gene: TRBV15
CDR3nt: TGTGGCTACCCGGGGGGGAACATTCAGTACTTC
CDR3aa: CGYPGGNIQYF

len: 15
abundance: .
j_gene: TRBJ2-7
d_gene: TRBD1
v_gene: TRBV25-1
CDR3nt: TGTGCCAGCAGTGAACCGGGACAGGGAGTTAGTGAGCAGTACTTC
CDR3aa: CASSEPGQGVSEQYF

len: 15
abundance: few
j_gene: TRBJ2-3
d_gene: TRBD1
v_gene: TRBV11-3
CDR3nt: TGTGCCAGCAGCTTTAACAGGGGGAGCACAGATACGCAGTATTTT
CDR3aa: CASSFNRGSTDTQYF

len: 15
abundance: .
j_gene: TRBJ2-7
d_gene: TRBD1
v_gene: TRBV10-3
CDR3nt: TGTGCCATCAGTGAGGCAGGGGGCGCAGGGTACGAGCAGTACTTC
CDR3aa: CAISEAGGAGYEQYF

len: 16
abundance: once
j_gene: TRBJ1-3
d_gene: .
v_gene: TRBV7-9
CDR3nt: TGTGCCAGCAGCTCTGGACAGCCTAACTCTGGAAACACCATATATTTT
CDR3aa: CASSSGQPNSGNTIYF

len: 14
abundance: .
j_gene: TRBJ1-2
d_gene: TRBD1
v_gene: TRBV5-1
CDR3nt: TGCGCCAGCAGCCCTCCGGGACAGCGCTATGGCTACACCTTC
CDR3aa: CASSPPGQRYGYTF

len: 14
abundance: few
j_gene: TRBJ1-5
d_gene: .
v_gene: TRBV5-5
CDR3nt: TGTGCCAGCAGGATGTGGGGAGGCAATCAGCCCCAGCATTTT
CDR3aa: CASRMWGGNQPQHF

len: 15
abundance: .
j_gene: TRBJ2-1
d_gene: TRBD1
v_gene: TRBV11-2
CDR3nt: TGTGCCAGCAGTCATTACAGGGGGCGAGTCTATGAGCAGTTCTTC
CDR3aa: CASSHYRGRVYEQFF

len: 17
abundance: .
j_gene: TRBJ2-1
d_gene: TRBD2
v_gene: TRBV4-1
CDR3nt: TGCGCCAGCAGCTACCGTGGCGGGGGGGAAATTTACAATGAGCAGTTCTTC
CDR3aa: CASSYRGGGEIYNEQFF

len: 17
abundance: .
j_gene: TRBJ2-7
d_gene: .
v_gene: TRBV5-1
CDR3nt: TGCGCCAGCAGCTTACCTACTCGAACAGGGTTCGCCTACGAGCAGTACTTC
CDR3aa: CASSLPTRTGFAYEQYF

len: 17
abundance: .
j_gene: TRBJ2-4
d_gene: TRBD2
v_gene: TRBV5-5
CDR3nt: TGTGCCAGCAGACTCCGGGGGAGGGGAGAAGCCAAAAACATTCAGTACTTC
CDR3aa: CASRLRGRGEAKNIQYF

len: 14
abundance: .
j_gene: TRBJ2-2
d_gene: TRBD1
v_gene: TRBV6-5
CDR3nt: TGTGCCAGCAGCAGGGGACAGTCCGCCGGGGAGCTGTTTTTT
CDR3aa: CASSRGQSAGELFF

len: 18
abundance: .
j_gene: TRBJ2-6
d_gene: TRBD1
v_gene: TRBV5-1
CDR3nt: TGCGCCAGCAGCTTAAGGACAGGGGGCTTAGGTGGGGCCAACGGCCTGACTTTC
CDR3aa: CASSLRTGGLGGANGLTF

len: 15
abundance: .
j_gene: TRBJ2-7
d_gene: TRBD1
v_gene: TRBV6-6
CDR3nt: TGTGCCAGCAGTTACATCGGGACAGTGGCCCACGAGCAGTACTTC
CDR3aa: CASSYIGTVAHEQYF

len: 17
abundance: .
j_gene: TRBJ1-1
d_gene: TRBD1
v_gene: TRBV18
CDR3nt: TGTGCCAGCTCGTTAACCGGGACAGGGGGACTCCACACTGAAGCTTTCTTT
CDR3aa: CASSLTGTGGLHTEAFF

len: 19
abundance: .
j_gene: TRBJ2-5
d_gene: TRBD2
v_gene: TRBV19
CDR3nt: TGTGCCAGCCGCAACAGGGATTCGGCGGGGGGCAGGGTTCCCGAGACCCAGTACTTC
CDR3aa: CASRNRDSAGGRVPETQYF

len: 13
abundance: .
j_gene: TRBJ2-2
d_gene: .
v_gene: TRBV6-5
CDR3nt: TGTGCCAGCAGTGAATCCCCGGGCGGGGAGCTGTTTTTT
CDR3aa: CASSESPGGELFF

len: 15
abundance: .
j_gene: TRBJ2-3
d_gene: TRBD1
v_gene: TRBV5-5
CDR3nt: TGTGCCAGCAGGCTGATCGGACAGGGGACAGATACGCAGTATTTT
CDR3aa: CASRLIGQGTDTQYF

len: 13
abundance: once
j_gene: TRBJ2-7
d_gene: TRBD1
v_gene: TRBV7-2
CDR3nt: TGTGCCAGCAGCTTAGGGCCAGGGGGCGAGCAGTACTTC
CDR3aa: CASSLGPGGEQYF

len: 15
abundance: .
j_gene: TRBJ1-6
d_gene: .
v_gene: TRBV4-1
CDR3nt: TGCGCCAGCAGCCCGGTTGCGGGGAATAATTCACCCCTCCACTTT
CDR3aa: CASSPVAGNNSPLHF

len: 12
abundance: .
j_gene: TRBJ2-7
d_gene: TRBD1
v_gene: TRBV9
CDR3nt: TGTGCCAGCAGCGGCACAGGGGTCGAGCAGTACTTC
CDR3aa: CASSGTGVEQYF

len: 15
abundance: .
j_gene: TRBJ1-1
d_gene: TRBD1
v_gene: TRBV4-1
CDR3nt: TGCGCCAGCAGCCAAAGGGGACAGGGATGGACTGAAGCTTTCTTT
CDR3aa: CASSQRGQGWTEAFF

len: 15
abundance: few
j_gene: TRBJ2-4
d_gene: .
v_gene: TRBV5-1
CDR3nt: TGCGCCAGCAGCTTTTTGGGCGACGCCAAAAACAGTCAGTACTTC
CDR3aa: CASSFLGDAKNSQYF

len: 16
abundance: .
j_gene: TRBJ2-7
d_gene: .
v_gene: TRBV7-2
CDR3nt: TGTGCCAGCAGCCCAGGGACCGGGCGGGGCTCCTACGAGCAGTACTTC
CDR3aa: CASSPGTGRGSYEQYF

len: 17
abundance: .
j_gene: TRBJ1-1
d_gene: TRBD1
v_gene: TRBV7-9
CDR3nt: TGTTCCAGCAGCTCACCAACCAAACAGGGGTTGAGCACTGAAGCTTTCTTT
CDR3aa: CSSSSPTKQGLSTEAFF

len: 14
abundance: few
j_gene: TRBJ2-7
d_gene: .
v_gene: TRBV5-1
CDR3nt: TGCGCCAGCAGCTTGTCACTAGGTCTCGGCGAGCAGTACTTC
CDR3aa: CASSLSLGLGEQYF

len: 16
abundance: .
j_gene: TRBJ2-2
d_gene: .
v_gene: TRBV7-6
CDR3nt: TGTGCCAGCAGCCGCCGGACCCGGGGGTACACCGGGGAGCTGTTTTTT
CDR3aa: CASSRRTRGYTGELFF

len: 16
abundance: .
j_gene: TRBJ1-5
d_gene: TRBD1
v_gene: TRBV27
CDR3nt: TGTGCCAGCAGAGCAAGGGACAGGGGTAGCAATCAGCCCCAGCATTTT
CDR3aa: CASRARDRGSNQPQHF

len: 11
abundance: .
j_gene: TRBJ1-2
d_gene: .
v_gene: TRBV11-2
CDR3nt: TGTGCCAGCAGCCGAGGCGGGTTCTACACCTTC
CDR3aa: CASSRGGFYTF

len: 13
abundance: few
j_gene: TRBJ1-1
d_gene: TRBD1
v_gene: TRBV2
CDR3nt: TGTGCCAGCGAGGGACAGTTTAACACTGAAGCTTTCTTT
CDR3aa: CASEGQFNTEAFF

len: 14
abundance: .
j_gene: TRBJ2-1
d_gene: TRBD2
v_gene: TRBV5-1
CDR3nt: TGCGCCAGCAGCCTCGGGGGGGGCCGTCCCGAGCAGTTCTTC
CDR3aa: CASSLGGGRPEQFF